The 27 T cell receptor beta chains below come from one sample, sequenced in a study of vaccination and CD4 T cells after COVID-19. Antigens for these TCRs are unknown. Documented treatment: roughly 10-day PBMC culture with coronavirus spike peptide pools or control peptides (ViraFEST assay). Unexposed donor CD4+ T cells predated the COVID-19 pandemic, collected 2011-2018. At the Johns Hopkins FTIC core, DNA taken from cultured CD4+ T cells was sequenced by way of the Oncomine TCR Beta short-read assay. In TCRdb, the PCR reads were re-called with MiXCR into one record per CDR3 protein. Seen here are 7,500 to 10,000 distinct CDR3 sequences, roughly 42% observed once, and the top ten hold approximately 11%. What was sequenced was CD4+ T cells from blood, cultured in vitro. The source of these receptors is a human donor in good health.

The sample holds a few counts of this clonotype. The chain uses TRBV30 and TRBJ2-5, with 8 bases fitting TRBD2. CDR1 and CDR2 from the germline V gene are GTSNPN and SVGIG (reference sequence). V lost 3 bases, J lost 6 bases, and 6 bases stayed unmatched. The CDR3 extends over 13 amino acids. CDR3 region: CAWRAGVRKTQYF. For the CDR3, the DNA is TGTGCCTGGAGAGCGGGAGTTAGAAAGACCCAGTACTTC.

This chain links TRBV19 with TRBJ2-7, with TRBD1 as a possible D gene (5 bases). The CDR3 has 13 residues. V dropped 5 bases and J dropped 2 bases, with 10 bases sitting between them. Germline assignment: CDR1 LNHDA and CDR2 SQIVND (reference sequence). CDR3 bases: TGTGCCAGTAGTGGCCAGACAGCCTACGAGCAGTACTTC. This translates into CASSGQTAYEQYF.

This clonotype turned up a few times. The chain employs TRBV10-1 and TRBJ1-5, with D tentatively TRBD1 (5 bases). This CDR3 has 13 amino acids. Trimming removed 4 bases at V and 4 bases at J, with 8 bases between. Per the germline V gene, CDR1 is WNHNN and CDR2 is SYGVQD (reference sequence). CDR3 amino acids: CASSAQGNQPQHF. The CDR3 region has the DNA TGCGCCAGCAGTGCTCAGGGAAATCAGCCCCAGCATTTT.

V is TRBV6-1 and J is TRBJ1-5; D not resolved. This CDR3 is 11 amino acids long. The V and J ends lost 2 bases and 4 bases respectively, with 0 bases between them. In germline, CDR1 is MNHNS, CDR2 SASEGT. CDR3 in amino acids: CASSENQPQHF. In DNA form, the CDR3 reads TGTGCCAGCAGTGAAAATCAGCCCCAGCATTTT.

V is TRBV25-1 and J is TRBJ1-5; 8 positions agree with TRBD1. The CDR3 totals 14 residues. The germline V gene encodes CDR1 MGHDK and CDR2 SYGVNS. V lost 6 bases and J lost 4; bases outside the gene matches: 5. In DNA form, the CDR3 reads TGTGCCAGCAGCGGACAGGGTTTTAATCAGCCCCAGCATTTT. Amino acid sequence: CASSGQGFNQPQHF.

The V call is TRBV19, the J call TRBJ2-3, with 9 bases matching TRBD2. Germline values: CDR1 LNHDA, CDR2 SQIVND (reference sequence). V was clipped by 7 bases and J by 1 base; unmatched bases: 3. This CDR3 is built from 14 residues. The CDR3 coding sequence is TGTGCCAGTAAGTTAGCGGGGGGCACAGATACGCAGTATTTT. Protein sequence: CASKLAGGTDTQYF.

This clonotype was picked up a small number of times. The chain joins TRBV2 to TRBJ2-5; 9 nucleotides line up with TRBD2. The CDR3 extends over 12 amino acids. Germline trimming cut 6 bases from V and 4 bases from J; bases unmatched to any gene: 0. The germline V gene encodes CDR1 SNHLY and CDR2 FYNNEI. CDR3 sequence reads: CASRLAGETQYF. The CDR3 DNA sequence: TGTGCCAGCAGACTAGCGGGAGAGACCCAGTACTTC.

This clonotype was seen a few times. This chain connects TRBV6-5 to TRBJ1-2; D is undetermined. The CDR3 is 14 amino acids. V lost 0 bases and J lost 5, with 10 bases in between. CDR1 and CDR2 from the germline V gene are MNHEY and SVGAGI. The CDR3 sequence: CASSYSVTEYGYTF. CDR3 coding DNA: TGTGCCAGCAGTTACTCGGTTACGGAGTATGGCTACACCTTC.

CDR3: CSARDGGRPEAFF. Written as DNA, the CDR3 is TGCAGTGCTAGAGATGGGGGCAGACCTGAAGCTTTCTTT. The chain has TRBV20-1 and TRBJ1-1; the D gene is possibly TRBD1 (6 bases). V dropped 0 bases and J dropped 6 bases, with 11 bases sitting between them. Germline CDR1 and CDR2: DFQATT and SNEGSKA (reference sequence). The CDR3 has 13 residues.

The chain combines TRBV4-1 with TRBJ2-1; D might be TRBD1 (5 bases). In germline, CDR1 is MGHRA, CDR2 YSYEKL. V gave up 0 bases and J gave up 0 bases, with 12 bases separating them. The CDR3 is 17 amino acids. The chain's CDR3 is CASSQEPGISSYNEQFF. The CDR3 DNA follows: TGCGCCAGCAGCCAAGAGCCAGGGATCAGCTCCTACAATGAGCAGTTCTTC.

The chain links TRBV5-1 to TRBJ2-1; no clear D gene. With 5 bases removed from V and 0 bases from J, the gap between germline ends came to 12 bases. The CDR3 runs 15 residues. Germline values: CDR1 SGHRS, CDR2 YFSETQ. Here the CDR3 reads CASSRVLDSYNEQFF. The CDR3, as DNA: TGCGCCAGCAGTCGGGTCCTGGACTCCTACAATGAGCAGTTCTTC.

This clonotype was observed a few times. The chain has TRBV24-1 and TRBJ2-2; D call uncertain. The CDR3 is made up of 14 amino acids. Trimming removed 3 bases at V and 1 base at J, with 5 bases between. From germline, CDR1 is KGHDR and CDR2 SFDVKD. The CDR3, as DNA: TGTGCCACCAGTGATAGAGGGAACACCGGGGAGCTGTTTTTT. This sequence encodes CATSDRGNTGELFF.

The sample holds a few counts of this clonotype. V and J are TRBV6-1 and TRBJ2-3; TRBD2 matches 7 bases. Germline loops: CDR1 MNHNS, CDR2 SASEGT. The CDR3 spans 16 residues. Trimming took 6 bases from V and 3 from J; bases not matched to a gene: 12. The CDR3 DNA reads as TGTGCCAGCAGCCAGCAAACTAGCGCCTTAACAGATACGCAGTATTTT. This encodes CASSQQTSALTDTQYF.

This chain uses TRBV30 with TRBJ2-5, with TRBD2 matching 7 bases. In germline, CDR1 is GTSNPN, CDR2 SVGIG (reference sequence). This CDR3 contains 15 residues. V gave up 0 bases and J gave up 6 bases; unmatched junction bases: 10. In DNA, the CDR3 is TGTGCCTGGAGTGTACTCGTGGCGGGAGTAAAGACCCAGTACTTC. Its protein is CAWSVLVAGVKTQYF.

J is TRBJ1-5 and V is TRBV6-1; D is unresolved. Trimming removed 6 bases at V and 4 bases at J, with 10 bases between. The CDR3 consists of 13 residues. In germline, CDR1 is MNHNS, CDR2 SASEGT. This CDR3 reads CASSPTRNQPQHF. CDR3 DNA sequence: TGTGCCAGCAGCCCTACCCGAAATCAGCCCCAGCATTTT.

A few counts support this clonotype. This rearrangement joins TRBV2 to TRBJ1-5; possibly TRBD1 for D (6 bases). The germline CDR1 and CDR2 sequences are SNHLY and FYNNEI. Trimming removed 3 bases from V and 3 bases from J, with 12 bases in between. The CDR3 covers 15 residues. The CDR3 DNA reads as TGTGCCAGCAGTGAGCTCAGGGGACCCAATCAGCCCCAGCATTTT. It encodes CASSELRGPNQPQHF. Full variable domain (outside the CDR3, taken from reference TRBV2 and TRBJ1-5): EPEVTQTPSHQVTQMGQEVILRCVPISNHLYFYWYRQILGQKVEFLVSFYNNEISEKSEIFDDQFSVERPDGSNFTLKIRSTKLEDSAMYFCASSELRGPNQPQHFGDGTRLSIL.

This sequence joins TRBV7-2 and TRBJ2-3, with D possibly being TRBD2 (5 bases). CDR1 and CDR2 from the germline V gene are SGHTA and FQGNSA. This CDR3 region has 15 residues. V lost 1 base to trimming and J lost 0 bases, with 8 bases between them. This CDR3 is CASSLVLASTDTQYF. The CDR3 nucleotides are TGTGCCAGCAGCTTAGTGCTAGCCAGCACAGATACGCAGTATTTT.

There are a few counts of this clonotype. The chain links TRBV7-4 to TRBJ1-5; D gene uncertain. The CDR3 totals 16 residues. The V and J ends lost 3 bases and 1 base respectively, with 13 bases between them. Germline lookup yields CDR1 SGHVT and CDR2 SQSDAQ. The CDR3 DNA reads as TGTGCCAGCAGCTTCGGGCGGCGGAAGAGCAATCAGCCCCAGCATTTT. Protein product: CASSFGRRKSNQPQHF.

V is TRBV7-9 and J is TRBJ1-1; 11 bases are shared with TRBD1. The junction had 12 bases not matched to a gene; V was cut back by 5 bases and J by 4 bases. The CDR3 is 17 amino acids. Germline-derived CDR1 and CDR2 are SEHNR and FQNEAQ (reference sequence). The CDR3 protein is CASSLNLGGTGGTEAFF. The DNA for the CDR3 is TGTGCCAGCAGCCTGAACCTTGGCGGGACAGGGGGCACTGAAGCTTTCTTT.

The rearrangement uses TRBV2 and TRBJ2-3; 13 nucleotides agree with TRBD2. V shed 3 bases and J 6 bases; nucleotides not matched to a gene: 9. The CDR3 contains 17 residues. The V gene's germline CDR1 is SNHLY and CDR2 FYNNEI. The chain's CDR3 is CASSELGLAGPLDTQYF. The CDR3 DNA sequence: TGTGCCAGCAGTGAGCTGGGACTAGCGGGACCTTTGGATACGCAGTATTTT.

The gene calls are TRBV19 and TRBJ1-1; maybe TRBD1 (5 bases). The CDR3 totals 15 residues. The germline V gene has CDR1 LNHDA and CDR2 SQIVND (reference sequence). Trimming removed 9 bases from V and 5 bases from J, with 22 bases in between. CDR3 in amino acids: CASRHEGRGRTEAFF. The CDR3 region has the DNA TGTGCCAGCCGGCACGAGGGGAGAGGACGGACTGAAGCTTTCTTT. The full variable domain, completed using reference TRBV19 and TRBJ1-1, is DGGITQSPKYLFRKEGQNVTLSCEQNLNHDAMYWYRQDPGQGLRLIYYSQIVNDFQKGDIAEGYSVSREKKESFPLTVTSAQKNPTAFYLCASRHEGRGRTEAFFGQGTRLTVV.

The chain recombines TRBV2 with TRBJ2-5, with 9 bases identical to TRBD1. Germline V gene data show CDR1 as SNHLY and CDR2 as FYNNEI. The CDR3 spans 15 residues. The trim removed 5 bases at V and 7 bases at J, leaving 11 bases unmatched. The CDR3 coding sequence is TGTGCCAGCAGTTATGGAGGGACAGGGAAAGGGACCCAGTACTTC. It yields the protein CASSYGGTGKGTQYF.

The V gene is TRBV19, the J gene TRBJ1-2; TRBD1 is a possible D gene (5 bases). V dropped 5 bases and J dropped 8 bases, with 27 bases sitting between them. Germline lookup yields CDR1 LNHDA and CDR2 SQIVND (reference sequence). The CDR3 extends over 17 amino acids. The CDR3 DNA sequence: TGTGCCAGTAGTCCCTCCGCCAGGGTCTTCTTGAGGGGCGGCTACACCTTC. Protein: CASSPSARVFLRGGYTF.

This clonotype appeared a few times. The chain recombines TRBV20-1 with TRBJ1-2, with D hard to call. The CDR3 consists of 14 residues. V was pared by 1 base and J by 8 bases, with 17 bases between. Germline V gene data show CDR1 as DFQATT and CDR2 as SNEGSKA (reference sequence). The CDR3 loop reads CSARGPGRKDGYTF. The CDR3 nucleotides are TGCAGTGCTAGAGGGCCCGGACGTAAGGACGGCTACACCTTC.

This clonotype has just a few counts. The chain links TRBV6-5 to TRBJ1-2, with unresolved D. The V gene's germline CDR1 is MNHEY and CDR2 SVGAGI. The germline V and J ends were trimmed by 4 bases and 3 bases, with 12 bases remaining between them. This CDR3 spans 14 amino acids. The CDR3 DNA is TGTGCCAGCAGTTCCGTACACCTCGACTATGGCTACACCTTC. It is translated as CASSSVHLDYGYTF.

The chain recombines TRBV20-1 with TRBJ2-5; TRBD1 might be the D (6 bases). Deletions cut 4 bases from V and 1 base from J, with 10 bases between. This CDR3 has 13 residues. Germline-derived CDR1 and CDR2 are DFQATT and SNEGSKA (reference sequence). CDR3 residues: CSAMVGAQETQYF. DNA for the CDR3: TGCAGTGCTATGGTGGGGGCCCAAGAGACCCAGTACTTC.

The rearrangement uses TRBV7-2 and TRBJ2-3; 8 positions match TRBD2. Losses at the gene ends were 1 base for V and 5 bases for J; bases not matched to a gene: 8. CDR3 length: 16 amino acids. Germline CDR1 and CDR2: SGHTA and FQGNSA. The CDR3 loop is CASSLGQAGVGDTQYF. As DNA, the CDR3 is TGTGCCAGCAGCTTAGGGCAAGCGGGAGTGGGAGATACGCAGTATTTT.